The next 28 T cell receptor beta chains were all read from a single sample in a study of beta chain features in type 1 diabetes. Isolated RNA was reverse transcribed in full, so expressed TCRB transcripts were sequenced. Profiled with immunoSEQ multiplex PCR; TCRdb holds only in-frame clones, not every one. The sample includes over 500,000 clones, about 16% of them seen just once. Sequencing was done on a sample of naive CD4+ T cells from blood. Receptors originate from a man between 18 and 35 years old in good health.

This sequence joins TRBV13 and TRBJ1-1; D not resolved. The V end was cut by 1 base, the J end by 5 bases, with 17 bases between. Germline CDR1 is PRHDT and CDR2 is FYEKMQ (reference sequence). CDR3 size: 16 residues. CDR3 sequence reads: CASSLEVDRGRTEAFF. The DNA for the CDR3 is TGTGCCAGCAGCTTAGAGGTTGATCGGGGTAGGACTGAAGCTTTCTTT.

The chain has TRBV29-1 and TRBJ2-5, with 13 bases identical to TRBD2. CDR1 and CDR2 (germline): SQVTM, ANQGSEA. CDR3 size: 15 residues. The V gene end was trimmed by 4 bases and the J gene end by 2 bases; junction bases not matched to a gene: 4. Here the CDR3 reads CSVALTSGGQETQYF. As DNA, the CDR3 is TGCAGCGTTGCCCTGACTAGCGGGGGGCAAGAGACCCAGTACTTC.

This clone was counted only a few times. Additional DNA sequences in this sample encode the identical CDR3. The V call is TRBV5-1, the J call TRBJ2-1, with D unclear. Germline values: CDR1 SGHRS, CDR2 YFSETQ. V was shortened by 2 bases and J by 6 bases, with 3 bases between the two germline ends. This CDR3 contains 11 residues. CDR3 loop: CASSLSNEQFF. CDR3 nucleotide sequence: TGCGCCAGCAGCTTAAGCAATGAGCAGTTCTTC.

This rearrangement joins TRBV5-4 to TRBJ1-2; 7 bases agree with TRBD1. Germline V gives CDR1 SGHNT, CDR2 YYREEE (reference sequence). V was pared by 7 bases and J by 4 bases, with 10 bases of the junction left unmatched. This CDR3 region has 14 residues. This chain's CDR3 is CASARDSLPYGYTF. The CDR3 DNA follows: TGTGCCAGCGCCCGGGACAGTCTCCCCTATGGCTACACCTTC.

The chain has TRBV4-3 and TRBJ2-7, with D perhaps TRBD1 (6 bases). This CDR3 is 15 amino acids long. V was clipped by 0 bases and J by 3 bases, with 12 bases between them. Per the germline V gene, CDR1 is LGHNA and CDR2 is YSLEER. The CDR3 DNA is TGCGCCAGCAGCCAAGAGGGCAGGGGAAGCTACGAGCAGTACTTC. Residues: CASSQEGRGSYEQYF.

V and J are TRBV28 and TRBJ2-2; D perhaps matches TRBD1 (5 bases). There are 15 residues in the CDR3. Between the trimmed V and J ends, which lost 2 bases and 5 bases, there was a span of 12 bases. Germline lookup yields CDR1 MDHEN and CDR2 SYDVKM. As DNA, the CDR3 is TGTGCCAGCAGTTTACACGGCAGGGCGACCGGGGAGCTGTTTTTT. It is translated as CASSLHGRATGELFF.

The rearrangement links TRBV19 to TRBJ2-3, with a tentative D call TRBD1 (6 bases). The germline V gene has CDR1 LNHDA and CDR2 SQIVND (reference sequence). The CDR3 has 15 amino acids. The germline V and J ends were trimmed by 3 bases and 1 base, with 11 bases remaining between them. CDR3 protein: CASSIPGAGTDTQYF. CDR3 sequence (DNA): TGTGCCAGTAGTATCCCAGGGGCTGGCACAGATACGCAGTATTTT.

This chain connects TRBV14 to TRBJ2-7; 8 nucleotides match TRBD1. The junction had 5 bases not matched to a gene; V was cut back by 4 bases and J by 3 bases. Germline-derived CDR1 and CDR2 are SGHDN and FVKESK. CDR3 length: 14 amino acids. Here the CDR3 reads CASSPSGGDYEQYF. The CDR3 region has the DNA TGTGCCAGCAGCCCCTCAGGGGGCGACTACGAGCAGTACTTC.

The chain carries TRBV7-9 and TRBJ1-1; D gene ambiguous. Per the germline V gene, CDR1 is SEHNR and CDR2 is FQNEAQ (reference sequence). V lost 1 base to trimming and J lost 5 bases, with 11 bases between them. This CDR3 contains 14 residues. In nucleotides, the CDR3 is TGTGCCAGCAGCTTAGTAGTTGGGTTAACTGAAGCTTTCTTT. Its translation is CASSLVVGLTEAFF.

The chain recombines TRBV23-1 with TRBJ2-5; D possibly corresponds to TRBD1 (6 bases). TRBV23-1 is an open reading frame whose function is uncertain. The CDR3 is 14 amino acids. The germline V and J ends were trimmed by 2 bases and 4 bases, with 11 bases remaining between them. The DNA of the CDR3 is TGCGCCAGCAGTCAACCCAGGGGCGTAGAGACCCAGTACTTC. Protein sequence: CASSQPRGVETQYF.

This clone has only a few counts. V and J are TRBV4-1 and TRBJ2-1, with D unclear. Germline lookup yields CDR1 MGHRA and CDR2 YSYEKL. This CDR3 region has 15 residues. V was cut by 1 base and J by 4 bases, with 11 bases left in between. As DNA, the CDR3 is TGCGCCAGCAGCCAAGCCGGACGGAAATACAATGAGCAGTTCTTC. Its protein is CASSQAGRKYNEQFF.

This clone has only a few counts. The genes are TRBV6-5 and TRBJ1-6; D remains ambiguous. Trimming cost V 4 bases and J 12 bases, with 10 bases left between them. The germline gives CDR1 MNHEY, CDR2 SVGAGI. CDR3 size: 12 residues. CDR3 residues: CASSSGPGPLHF. The CDR3 region has the DNA TGTGCCAGCAGTTCCGGTCCGGGACCCCTCCACTTT.

The V and J genes are TRBV4-3 and TRBJ2-4; TRBD1 is a possible D gene (5 bases). Trimming pared 1 base from V and 13 bases from J, leaving 20 bases between. This CDR3 contains 15 residues. Germline CDR1 is LGHNA and CDR2 is YSLEER. The CDR3 loop is CASSQVRQGPTPQYF. The DNA of the CDR3 is TGCGCCAGCAGCCAAGTGCGTCAGGGTCCTACCCCACAGTACTTC.

This clone was recorded a few times. Other DNA sequences in the same sample also yield this CDR3. The gene calls are TRBV28 and TRBJ2-5; D is undetermined. Germline V gives CDR1 MDHEN, CDR2 SYDVKM. V lost 5 bases to trimming and J lost 2 bases, with 6 bases between them. The CDR3 is 12 residues long. This CDR3 reads CASSTSQETQYF. In DNA, the CDR3 is TGTGCCAGCAGTACAAGTCAAGAGACCCAGTACTTC.

This clone was observed at least ten times. The J gene is TRBJ2-6, the V gene TRBV10-3; tentatively, D is TRBD1 (5 bases). Germline CDR1 ENHRY, CDR2 SYGVKD. The CDR3 spans 14 residues. V lost 6 bases to trimming and J lost 0 bases, with 6 bases between them. The CDR3 protein is CAIRDSSGANVLTF. The CDR3 DNA reads as TGTGCCATCAGAGACAGCTCTGGGGCCAACGTCCTGACTTTC.

This clone has at least ten counts. The V and J genes are TRBV13 and TRBJ1-1; perhaps TRBD1 as D (6 bases). CDR1 is PRHDT, CDR2 FYEKMQ, per germline (reference sequence). V lost 5 bases and J lost 2, with 12 bases in between. This CDR3 is 14 amino acids long. The CDR3 sequence: CASSLRTANTEAFF. CDR3 nucleotide sequence: TGTGCCAGCAGCCTAAGGACAGCTAACACTGAAGCTTTCTTT.

Remarks on this clone: The sample contains more than one DNA sequence encoding this CDR3. CDR3 in DNA: TGTGCCAGCTCACCTCAGGGGGGGAACACTGAAGCTTTCTTT. Protein sequence: CASSPQGGNTEAFF. This rearrangement joins TRBV18 to TRBJ1-1; 7 bases are shared with TRBD1. The CDR3 consists of 14 residues. With V trimmed by 3 bases and J by 1 base, 2 bases remained unmatched. CDR1 KGHSH and CDR2 LQKENI come from the germline V gene.

Points on this clone: The same CDR3 arises from other DNA sequences in this sample as well. V usage is TRBV5-1 and J usage is TRBJ2-5; D remains unclear. From germline, CDR1 is SGHRS and CDR2 YFSETQ. This CDR3 comprises 12 residues. Trimming stripped 0 bases from V and 5 bases from J, with 5 bases between. The CDR3 protein is CASSLAGETQYF. DNA of the CDR3: TGCGCCAGCAGCTTGGCCGGGGAGACCCAGTACTTC. The complete variable domain, with remaining parts taken from reference TRBV5-1 and TRBJ2-5, reads KAGVTQTPRYLIKTRGQQVTLSCSPISGHRSVSWYQQTPGQGLQFLFEYFSETQRNKGNFPGRFSGRQFSNSRSEMNVSTLELGDSALYLCASSLAGETQYFGPGTRLLVL.

Written as DNA, the CDR3 is TGCGCCAGCAGCTTGACAGGGTTCGGTAATCAGCCCCAGCATTTT. Translating it yields CASSLTGFGNQPQHF. The J gene is TRBJ1-5, the V gene TRBV5-1, with a possible D match to TRBD1 (6 bases). The CDR3 contains 15 residues. Trimming took 1 base from V and 4 from J, leaving 12 bases between them. Per the germline V gene, CDR1 is SGHRS and CDR2 is YFSETQ.

The J gene is TRBJ2-3, the V gene TRBV10-3; a possible D gene is TRBD2 (5 bases). Germline V gives CDR1 ENHRY, CDR2 SYGVKD. Deletions cut 8 bases from V and 4 bases from J, with 19 bases between. This CDR3 has 15 amino acids. The CDR3 region is CAISHKRDVADTQYF. For the CDR3, the DNA is TGTGCCATCTCCCACAAACGGGATGTGGCAGATACGCAGTATTTT.

The rearrangement uses TRBV9 and TRBJ2-7, with 7 bases aligning to TRBD1. The CDR3 contains 16 residues. J gave up 2 bases and V 3 bases, and 11 bases lay outside the gene matches. CDR1 and CDR2 from the germline V gene are SGDLS and YYNGEE. CDR3 coding DNA: TGTGCCAGCAGCGGTCTGGGGGCAGGGGGACCCTACGAGCAGTACTTC. Its protein product is CASSGLGAGGPYEQYF.

The sample holds a few counts of this clone. The chain links TRBV7-9 to TRBJ2-3; 9 nucleotides agree with TRBD2. In germline, CDR1 is SEHNR, CDR2 FQNEAQ (reference sequence). V lost 1 base, J lost 1 base, and 9 bases stayed unmatched. The CDR3 is made up of 18 amino acids. In nucleotides, the CDR3 is TGTGCCAGCAGCTTAGATCGGGCTAGCGGGAAACGCACAGATACGCAGTATTTT. Translation gives CASSLDRASGKRTDTQYF.

The chain joins TRBV29-1 to TRBJ2-7, with no clear D. Germline values: CDR1 SQVTM, CDR2 ANQGSEA. V was shortened by 6 bases and J by 6 bases, with 18 bases between the two germline ends. CDR3 length: 13 residues. In DNA form, the CDR3 reads TGCAGCGTGTGCCGGGTATTTCGAGGCGAGCAGTACTTC. It specifies CSVCRVFRGEQYF.

V gene TRBV9 combines with J gene TRBJ1-3, with TRBD1 matching 7 bases. V gave up 5 bases and J gave up 0 bases; unmatched junction bases: 23. Germline CDR1 and CDR2: SGDLS and YYNGEE. The CDR3 totals 21 residues. CDR3 in DNA: TGTGCCAGCAGACCAGACAGGGCACGTGGAACGACCGGAGACTCTGGAAACACCATATATTTT. Amino acid sequence: CASRPDRARGTTGDSGNTIYF.

This clone was seen more than once but under ten times. The V gene is TRBV27, the J gene TRBJ2-5, with TRBD2 as a possible D gene (5 bases). This CDR3 spans 13 amino acids. CDR1 MNHEY and CDR2 SMNVEV come from the germline V gene (reference sequence). V was trimmed by 2 bases and J by 4 bases, leaving 8 bases between them. This CDR3 is CASSLIEGETQYF. The CDR3 DNA follows: TGTGCCAGCAGTTTAATCGAGGGAGAGACCCAGTACTTC.

The rearrangement links TRBV28 to TRBJ2-5; D gene ambiguous. There are 17 residues in the CDR3. V was pared by 4 bases and J by 3 bases, with 21 bases between. The V gene's germline CDR1 is MDHEN and CDR2 SYDVKM. The CDR3, as DNA: TGTGCCAGCAGTTCAGTATGGCCGCCCAGGTCCGAAGAGACCCAGTACTTC. Translating gives CASSSVWPPRSEETQYF.

The chain uses TRBV19 and TRBJ2-7; D possibly corresponds to TRBD1 (6 bases). This CDR3 contains 14 residues. V was clipped by 6 bases and J by 5 bases, with 17 bases between them. The germline V gene encodes CDR1 LNHDA and CDR2 SQIVND (reference sequence). The CDR3 here is CASRTGSRADEQYF. CDR3 sequence (DNA): TGTGCCAGTAGGACAGGTTCCAGGGCGGACGAGCAGTACTTC.

The chain couples TRBV6-5 to TRBJ2-1; TRBD1 aligns across 7 bases. After removal of 8 bases from V and 4 bases from J, the junction contained 5 bases not matched to a gene. The V gene's germline CDR1 is MNHEY and CDR2 SVGAGI. The CDR3 sequence is 13 residues long. The CDR3 region has the DNA TGTGCCAGCCAGGGACAGAAGTACAATGAGCAGTTCTTC. It translates to CASQGQKYNEQFF.